The following is a T cell receptor beta chain sequence with its context. Its antigen is not yet known. No qualities accompany the bases; no much larger clone lies one base away. The sample originates from a study of blood T cell repertoires in COVID-19 (dated by TCRdb to about 2020). In the study overall: Collaborator samples came from the United States, Italy and Spain and covered acute and convalescent phases of COVID-19. The prospective study material was composed of cDNA or gDNA derived from T cells, B-cell-depleted T cells, or PBMCs. Subjects who had been exposed to COVID-19, were actively infected with it, or had recovered from it provided the deeply sampled blood TCRbeta repertoires that made up the dataset. The repertoires were made available in a free public database intended to serve as a resource for research on the immune response to SARS-CoV-2. The samples were drawn from the first 160 participants of the ongoing ImmuneRACE study and from some 1,300 subjects provided by 6 global collaborators. The sample metadata nearly always contained a de-identified subject ID, COVID-19 status, age in years and sex. Where available, HLA class I and class II types were taken from metadata supplied by the sample provider and were not determined by assay-based typing. The paper's findings and limits, for the study overall: The quantity of clinical and demographic metadata differed by source and by participant and was supplied without curation.

TCRbeta CDR3 regions were amplified from genomic DNA using the immunoSEQ Assay, a bias-controlled multiplex PCR. On the study's bioinformatics: The number of nucleated cells in each sample was estimated by amplification of reference gene primers within the assay. To quantify the absolute abundance of each unique TCRbeta CDR3 rearrangement, sequence reads were collapsed and filtered. For each sample, productive Simpson clonality was calculated by taking the square root of Simpson's diversity index across productive rearrangements. Entries here come from immuneACCESS through TCRdb and include only in-frame sequences with V and J called. Some clones fail to appear in such tables; in the studies checked, an unresolved V gene covers under half of the shortfall, and the cause of the remainder is unknown. The V and J calls and clone size are taken from that table; D and trimming were inferred from the DNA. This sample holds under 45,000 clones; 80% to 90% were observed only once. The top ten clonotypes cover less than 1.5% of the sample.

Whole blood was collected in K2EDTA tubes by collaborating institutions according to the institutions' own protocols. For TCRbeta analysis, collaborators shipped samples in one of three forms: frozen whole blood, isolated PBMCs, or DNA extracted from either of those sample types. Including cysteine and phenylalanine, the CDR3 has 13 amino acids. The sequence is cut down to CDR3 DNA, 39 bases in frame from base 1. V is clipped by 7 bases and J by 6 bases, and the sequence between their germline boundaries is 14 bases long. The CDR1 and CDR2 encoded by the germline V gene (reference sequence) are MNHNY and SVGAGI.

The rearranged chain carries TRBV6-6 and TRBJ2-3, with TRBD2 tentatively as D gene (5 bases match). The sample taken for sequencing was peripheral blood. The receptor was isolated from a woman aged 35 to 49 with acute or convalescent COVID-19. Here is the DNA: TGTGCCAGCACCCGTGCCCGCGGGGATACGCAGTATTTT. It specifies CASTRARGDTQYF.